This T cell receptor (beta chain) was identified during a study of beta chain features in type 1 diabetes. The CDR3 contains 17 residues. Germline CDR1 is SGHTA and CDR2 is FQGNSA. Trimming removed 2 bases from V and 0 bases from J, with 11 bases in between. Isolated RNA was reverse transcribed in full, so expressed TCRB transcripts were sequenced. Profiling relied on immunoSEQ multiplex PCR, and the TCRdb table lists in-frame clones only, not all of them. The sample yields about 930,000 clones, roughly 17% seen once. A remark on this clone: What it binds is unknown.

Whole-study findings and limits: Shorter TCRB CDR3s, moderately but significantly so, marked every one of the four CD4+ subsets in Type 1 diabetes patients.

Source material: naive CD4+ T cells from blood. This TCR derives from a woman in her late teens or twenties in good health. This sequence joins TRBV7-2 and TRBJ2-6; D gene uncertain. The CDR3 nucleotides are TGTGCCAGCAGCTTAAAGTTAAGGTTCTCTGGGGCCAACGTCCTGACTTTC. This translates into CASSLKLRFSGANVLTF.